The 11 T cell receptor beta chains below all came from one sample that was sequenced in a study of cytomegalovirus exposure and HLA in healthy donors. Both 60 Vbeta primers and 13 Jbeta primers went into the PCR. Clones were sequenced by immunoSEQ multiplex PCR, and TCRdb holds only the in-frame ones, with some missing. Of roughly 250,000 clones in the sample, around 80% were seen once. The sample taken for sequencing was PBMCs. The receptors shown here come from a girl aged 2 to 9 in good health and CMV-seronegative.

This rearrangement joins TRBV7-8 to TRBJ2-1, with 9 bases matching TRBD1. This CDR3 has 18 residues. V shed 5 bases, J shed 0 bases, and the junction held 11 bases outside the gene matches. Germline loops: CDR1 SGHVS, CDR2 FQNEAQ. The CDR3 region is CASSPYTGGPSSYNEQFF. The CDR3 DNA follows: TGTGCCAGCAGCCCCTATACAGGGGGCCCCAGCTCCTACAATGAGCAGTTCTTC. Filled out from reference TRBV7-8 and TRBJ2-1, the complete variable domain reads GAGVSQSPRYKVAKRGQDVALRCDPISGHVSLFWYQQALGQGPEFLTYFQNEAQLDKSGLPSDRFFAERPEGSVSTLKIQRTQQEDSAVYLCASSPYTGGPSSYNEQFFGPGTRLTVL.

The chain uses TRBV16 and TRBJ2-7, with 9 bases lining up with TRBD1. V lost 2 bases and J lost 4; bases outside the gene matches: 3. CDR1 is KGHSY and CDR2 is FQNENV in the germline V gene. The length of the CDR3 is 14 residues. CDR3 sequence: CASSQGDRVYEQYF. The CDR3 DNA follows: TGTGCCAGCAGCCAAGGGGACAGGGTTTACGAGCAGTACTTC.

The gene calls are TRBV9 and TRBJ1-2, with D perhaps TRBD1 (6 bases). V was cut by 0 bases and J by 4 bases, with 13 bases left in between. In germline, CDR1 is SGDLS, CDR2 YYNGEE. CDR3 length: 15 amino acids. The CDR3 loop reads CASSVGARGGYGYTF. CDR3 bases: TGTGCCAGCAGCGTAGGGGCCAGGGGTGGCTATGGCTACACCTTC.

The V gene is TRBV10-3, the J gene TRBJ1-6, with D perhaps matching TRBD1 (5 bases). Trimming took 2 bases from V and 10 from J, leaving 12 bases between them. The CDR3 spans 14 residues. Germline CDR1 ENHRY, CDR2 SYGVKD. The CDR3 nucleotides read TGTGCCATCAGTGAGGTGGAGGGGATCTCACCCCTCCACTTT. Its translation: CAISEVEGISPLHF.

V and J are TRBV29-1 and TRBJ2-5, with 9 bases aligning to TRBD1. The last part of the DNA fits TRBJ2-7 better; the J call may be wrong. Looked up from germline, CDR1 is SQVTM and CDR2 is ANQGSEA. This CDR3 is built from 14 residues. CDR3: CSVLTGQGPYEQYF. Here the CDR3 DNA reads TGCAGCGTTCTTACGGGACAGGGCCCCTACGAGCAGTACTTC.

The table lists this clone with a count of one. Relative to the germline gene, one junction end is altered; a read error may explain this. The chain couples TRBV7-8 to TRBJ1-1, with D maybe TRBD1 (6 bases). The CDR3 is 16 amino acids. Germline CDR1 SGHVS, CDR2 FQNEAQ. The CDR3 loop reads CASSFLPIQGVTEVFF. The CDR3 nucleotides are TGTGCCAGCAGCTTTCTGCCCATACAGGGTGTCACTGAAGTTTTCTTT.

This chain connects TRBV29-1 to TRBJ1-2, with D possibly matching TRBD1 (5 bases). The CDR3 loop spans 13 amino acids. Trimming shortened V by 2 bases and J by 4 bases, and 11 bases separated the two germline ends. Germline lookup yields CDR1 SQVTM and CDR2 ANQGSEA. The CDR3 here is CSVEPTGPYGYTF. Written as DNA, the CDR3 is TGCAGCGTTGAACCCACAGGACCCTATGGCTACACCTTC.

The sample holds a few counts of this clone. This chain connects TRBV5-4 to TRBJ2-1; D is uncertain. V gave up 5 bases and J gave up 4 bases, with 10 bases separating them. In germline, CDR1 is SGHNT, CDR2 YYREEE (reference sequence). There are 13 residues in the CDR3. The CDR3 coding sequence is TGTGCCAGCAGACCCGACTCTTACAATGAGCAGTTCTTC. Amino acids: CASRPDSYNEQFF.

The rearrangement links TRBV18 to TRBJ2-7; TRBD1 matches at 8 bases. The CDR3 consists of 14 residues. Germline-derived CDR1 and CDR2 are KGHSH and LQKENI. V lost 4 bases and J lost 4; bases outside the gene matches: 6. The CDR3 loop reads CASSLLDRGYEQYF. In DNA form, the CDR3 reads TGTGCCAGCTCACTATTAGACAGGGGATACGAGCAGTACTTC.

The rearrangement joins TRBV5-1 to TRBJ2-7, with TRBD2 as a possible D gene (6 bases). The length of the CDR3 is 14 residues. Deletions cut 4 bases from V and 5 bases from J, with 16 bases between. Looked up from germline, CDR1 is SGHRS and CDR2 is YFSETQ. DNA for the CDR3: TGCGCCAGCAGCATCGGACTATCTGTCCACGAGCAGTACTTC. Protein sequence: CASSIGLSVHEQYF.

The CDR3 region has the DNA TGTGCCAGCAGTTGGGACAGGTCTTCTCAGCCCCAGCATTTT. This encodes CASSWDRSSQPQHF. This chain links TRBV6-5 with TRBJ1-5; 8 bases map to TRBD1. Per germline, CDR1 MNHEY and CDR2 SVGAGI. This CDR3 is built from 14 residues. V shed 4 bases and J 6 bases; nucleotides not matched to a gene: 5.